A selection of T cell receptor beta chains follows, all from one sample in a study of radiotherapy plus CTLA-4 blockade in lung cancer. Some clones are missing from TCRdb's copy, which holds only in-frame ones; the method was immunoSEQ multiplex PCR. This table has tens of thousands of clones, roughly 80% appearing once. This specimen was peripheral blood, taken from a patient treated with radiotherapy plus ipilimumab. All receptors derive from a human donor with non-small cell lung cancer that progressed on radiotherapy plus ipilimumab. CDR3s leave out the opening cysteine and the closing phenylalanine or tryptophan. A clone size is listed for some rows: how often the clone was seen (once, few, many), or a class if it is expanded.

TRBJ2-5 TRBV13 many ASSTGRQETQY
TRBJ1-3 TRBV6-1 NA ASGASSGNTIY
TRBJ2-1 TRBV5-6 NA ASSYNSGGYNEQF
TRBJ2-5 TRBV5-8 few ASSLDTGGWETQY
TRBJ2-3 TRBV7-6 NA ASSQGGLGTQY
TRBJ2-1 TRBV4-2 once ASSQVVGRANEQF
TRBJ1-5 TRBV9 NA ASSPSGDQPQH
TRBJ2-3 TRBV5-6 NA ASSKGQGARDTQY
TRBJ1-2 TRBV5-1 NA ASSFNPGGAGYGYT
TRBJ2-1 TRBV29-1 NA SVLDWDNEQF
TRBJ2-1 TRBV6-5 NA ASSYSISGEFEQF
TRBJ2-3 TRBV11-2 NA ASSFVLGGGADTQY
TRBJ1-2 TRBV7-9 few ASSFTGDGYT
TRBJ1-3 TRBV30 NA AWSAGSGNTIY
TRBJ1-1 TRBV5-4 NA ASSLKQGRNTEAF
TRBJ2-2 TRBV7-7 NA ASSLGAKGELF
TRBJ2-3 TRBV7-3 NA ASSLTNGDTQY
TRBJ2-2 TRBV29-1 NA SDRQGEQKNTGELF
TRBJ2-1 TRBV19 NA ASSIADYNEQF
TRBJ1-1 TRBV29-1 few SVGGGTEAF
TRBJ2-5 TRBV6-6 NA ASSTRGRLETQY
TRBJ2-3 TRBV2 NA ASREGQGDTQY
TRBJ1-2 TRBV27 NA ASSFSRDYGYT
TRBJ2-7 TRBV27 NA ASRLGQGAFYEQY
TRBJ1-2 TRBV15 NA ATSITGQPRGYT
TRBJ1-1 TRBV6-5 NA ASSYGGLTEAF
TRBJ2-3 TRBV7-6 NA ASSLEAGLAGEDTQY
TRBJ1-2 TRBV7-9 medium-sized ASSLGRDYGYT
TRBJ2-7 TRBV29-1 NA SAPLGPSYEQY
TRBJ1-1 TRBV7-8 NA ASRTGDRAEAF
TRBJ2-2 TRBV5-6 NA ASSLGGVTGELF
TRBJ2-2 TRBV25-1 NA ASGRQGNTGELF
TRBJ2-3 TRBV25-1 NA ASSVTDTQY
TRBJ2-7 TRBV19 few ASRMGGTYEQY
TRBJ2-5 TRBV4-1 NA ASSQPPRSGETQY
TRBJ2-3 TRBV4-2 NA ASSQTEQSTDTQY
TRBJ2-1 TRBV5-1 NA ASSPGLAGPNEQF
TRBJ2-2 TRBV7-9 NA ASSPTGLALNTGELF
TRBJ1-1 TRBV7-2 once ASSGGPLNTEAF
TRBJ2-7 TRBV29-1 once SVGGTGTGGRGEQY
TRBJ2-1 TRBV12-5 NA ASGWPLTGEQF
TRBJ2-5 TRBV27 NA ASSLLGIPGREETQY
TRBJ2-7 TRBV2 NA ASSGAGQGISYEQY